This is a list of T cell receptor beta chains from one sample in a study of T-cell memory formation after mild COVID-19. TCRdb analysed the 5' RACE reads with MiXCR anew, one entry per CDR3 protein. The data hold around 340,000 distinct CDR3 sequences, with 10% to 15% observed a single time. The sequencing sample was made of PBMCs or a T cell subset sorted from them (not recorded which). The receptors here all came from a man between 18 and 29 years old who had mild COVID-19 (a few samples of this study predate the infection). Cell type and time point are not known. CDR3s include the opening cysteine and the closing phenylalanine or tryptophan. D genes are given only for firm matches. Part of the rows lack a size; the others show once, few, many or a class for expanded clones.

abundance	j_gene	d_gene	v_gene	CDR3aa	CDR3nt
few	TRBJ2-5	.	TRBV5-1	CASRRGANQETQYF	TGCGCCAGCAGGAGGGGGGCAAACCAAGAGACCCAGTACTTC
medium-sized	TRBJ1-2	TRBD1	TRBV11-2	CASSPGQDYGYTF	TGTGCCAGCAGCCCTGGACAGGACTATGGCTACACCTTC
many	TRBJ1-4	.	TRBV5-1	CASSLVQGGEKLFF	TGCGCCAGCAGCTTGGTCCAAGGTGGAGAAAAACTGTTTTTT
.	TRBJ1-5	.	TRBV7-3	CASSLTEGQPQHF	TGTGCCAGCAGCTTAACGGAGGGTCAGCCCCAGCATTTT
many	TRBJ2-3	TRBD2	TRBV9	CASSLWPSGGADTQYF	TGTGCCAGCAGCTTATGGCCAAGCGGGGGGGCAGATACGCAGTATTTT
many	TRBJ1-1	TRBD1	TRBV20-1	CSALDDRAPNTEAFF	TGCAGTGCTCTGGATGACAGGGCCCCGAACACTGAAGCTTTCTTT
.	TRBJ2-6	TRBD1	TRBV12-3/TRBV12-4	CASRLTGPGANVLTF	TGTGCCAGCAGATTGACAGGGCCTGGGGCCAACGTCCTGACTTTC
.	TRBJ1-2	TRBD1	TRBV6-5	CASSSGTGRYGYTF	TGTGCCAGCAGTTCTGGGACAGGTCGCTATGGCTACACCTTC
few	TRBJ2-7	.	TRBV18	CASSPQPGSSYEQYF	TGTGCCAGCTCACCTCAACCAGGGAGCTCCTACGAGCAGTACTTC
few	TRBJ2-7	.	TRBV7-2	CASSLERKGEQYF	TGTGCCAGCAGCTTAGAACGGAAGGGCGAGCAGTACTTC
few	TRBJ2-3	TRBD2	TRBV5-1	CASSVTSGDTDTQYF	TGCGCCAGCAGCGTAACTAGCGGGGACACAGATACGCAGTATTTT
few	TRBJ1-5	TRBD1	TRBV15	CATRVGGNGQPQHF	TGTGCCACCAGAGTAGGGGGCAATGGGCAGCCCCAGCATTTT
.	TRBJ1-3	.	TRBV4-3	CASSHDMGFVRGNTIYF	TGCGCCAGCAGCCATGATATGGGGTTTGTTCGTGGAAACACCATATATTTT
few	TRBJ2-1	TRBD2	TRBV5-4	CASSRTSGEHNEQFF	TGTGCCAGCAGCCGGACTAGCGGGGAACACAATGAGCAGTTCTTC
few	TRBJ2-2	.	TRBV9	CASSVGSPNTGELFF	TGTGCCAGCAGCGTAGGCAGTCCGAACACCGGGGAGCTGTTTTTT
many	TRBJ2-4	.	TRBV4-2	CASSQEGGKNIQYF	TGTGCCAGCAGCCAAGAAGGGGGGAAAAACATTCAGTACTTC
few	TRBJ1-1	TRBD1	TRBV12-3/TRBV12-4	CASNLQGGLAEAFF	TGTGCCAGCAACCTACAGGGGGGTCTCGCTGAAGCTTTCTTT
few	TRBJ2-1	TRBD1	TRBV5-1	CASSYDWDSPFF	TGCGCCAGCAGCTATGATTGGGACAGTCCTTTCTTC
.	TRBJ1-2	.	TRBV5-1	CASSLIRGWYGHGYTF	TGCGCCAGCAGCTTGATAAGAGGATGGTACGGACATGGCTACACCTTC
few	TRBJ2-2	TRBD2	TRBV7-9	CASSLVVMSGGAGELFF	TGTGCCAGCAGCTTAGTTGTTATGTCGGGAGGAGCCGGGGAGCTGTTTTTT
.	TRBJ1-4	.	TRBV20-1	CSATGRGIEKLFF	TGCAGTGCTACAGGGAGGGGTATTGAAAAACTGTTTTTT
.	TRBJ1-4	TRBD1	TRBV6-5	CASHPGQGAEKLFF	TGTGCCAGTCATCCGGGACAGGGGGCTGAAAAACTGTTTTTT
once	TRBJ1-5	TRBD1	TRBV4-1	CASSWDRGSDPQHF	TGCGCCAGCAGCTGGGACAGGGGGTCGGATCCCCAGCATTTT
.	TRBJ1-5	.	TRBV12-3/TRBV12-4	CASSGGAIGNQPQHF	TGTGCCAGCAGTGGAGGGGCGATAGGCAATCAGCCCCAGCATTTT
.	TRBJ2-2	.	TRBV20-1	CSAKARENTGELFF	TGCAGTGCTAAAGCCAGGGAGAACACCGGGGAGCTGTTTTTT
many	TRBJ2-7	TRBD1	TRBV4-1	CASSQEDRVFHEQYF	TGCGCCAGCAGCCAAGAGGACAGGGTCTTCCACGAGCAGTACTTC
few	TRBJ2-2	.	TRBV5-1	CASSLGQAYTGELFF	TGCGCCAGCAGCTTGGGGCAGGCCTACACCGGGGAGCTGTTTTTT
few	TRBJ2-5	.	TRBV4-1	CASSPEGAGGTETQYF	TGCGCCAGCAGCCCTGAAGGAGCCGGGGGTACGGAGACCCAGTACTTC
few	TRBJ2-3	.	TRBV5-1	CASSLNPRRKDTQYF	TGCGCCAGCAGCTTGAATCCGAGGCGCAAAGATACGCAGTATTTT
.	TRBJ1-1	.	TRBV13	CASSSIRDSEAFF	TGTGCCAGCAGCTCCATTAGAGACTCTGAAGCTTTCTTT
.	TRBJ2-3	.	TRBV18	CASSPAGTDTQYF	TGTGCCAGCTCACCGGCAGGAACAGATACGCAGTATTTT
many	TRBJ2-5	TRBD1	TRBV12-3/TRBV12-4	CASSPDRGRETQYF	TGTGCCAGCAGTCCAGACAGGGGGCGAGAGACCCAGTACTTC
many	TRBJ1-2	TRBD1	TRBV5-1	CASSNGQPQGAHGYTF	TGCGCCAGCAGCAATGGGCAACCTCAGGGGGCCCATGGCTACACCTTC
.	TRBJ1-2	.	TRBV5-1	CASSLSAGANYGYTF	TGCGCCAGCAGCTTGAGCGCGGGCGCTAACTATGGCTACACCTTC
few	TRBJ2-2	.	TRBV18	CASSPPVYDKPGELFF	TGTGCCAGCTCACCACCGGTGTACGATAAGCCCGGGGAGCTGTTTTTT
.	TRBJ1-2	TRBD1	TRBV29-1	CSVERTGYAYGYTF	TGCAGCGTTGAGCGGACAGGGTATGCCTATGGCTACACCTTC
few	TRBJ2-5	TRBD1	TRBV10-3	CAISGTGVGKTQYF	TGTGCCATCAGCGGGACAGGGGTTGGGAAGACCCAGTACTTC
few	TRBJ2-2	.	TRBV30	CAWSVLGRTGELFF	TGTGCCTGGAGTGTACTGGGGCGCACCGGGGAGCTGTTTTTT
.	TRBJ2-3	TRBD1	TRBV30	CAWETRQGGTDTQYF	TGTGCCTGGGAGACAAGACAGGGTGGCACAGATACGCAGTATTTT
few	TRBJ2-7	TRBD1	TRBV2	CASSEGQWYEQYF	TGTGCCAGCAGTGAGGGACAGTGGTACGAGCAGTACTTC
few	TRBJ2-7	TRBD1	TRBV7-9	CASSSPGTGGHEQYF	TGTGCCAGCAGCTCGCCCGGGACAGGGGGCCACGAGCAGTACTTC
many	TRBJ1-5	.	TRBV5-1	CASSLAGASNQPQHF	TGCGCCAGCAGCTTGGCCGGGGCGAGCAATCAGCCCCAGCATTTT
.	TRBJ2-2	.	TRBV24-1	CATSDQQGGELFF	TGTGCCACCAGTGACCAACAGGGCGGGGAGCTGTTTTTT
.	TRBJ2-3	TRBD1	TRBV24-1	CATSPPRDSSTDTQYF	TGTGCCACCAGCCCCCCCAGGGACAGCAGCACAGATACGCAGTATTTT
.	TRBJ2-5	TRBD2	TRBV7-2	CASSLSGGATQTQYF	TGTGCCAGCAGCTTAAGCGGGGGGGCAACCCAGACCCAGTACTTC
few	TRBJ2-1	TRBD2	TRBV5-8	CASSTGLAGPSSYNEQFF	TGTGCCAGCAGCACGGGACTAGCGGGGCCTAGCTCCTACAATGAGCAGTTCTTC
once	TRBJ2-5	.	TRBV12-3/TRBV12-4	CATKIRETQYF	TGTGCCACCAAGATCCGGGAGACCCAGTACTTC
.	TRBJ1-2	.	TRBV27	CASSLSMTDNYGYTF	TGTGCCAGCAGTTTATCGATGACGGACAACTATGGCTACACCTTC
.	TRBJ2-5	.	TRBV7-3	CASSSVDQETQYF	TGTGCCAGCAGCTCCGTGGACCAAGAGACCCAGTACTTC
.	TRBJ2-3	.	TRBV20-1	CSAYISLGYTDTQYF	TGCAGTGCTTATATCTCACTAGGTTACACAGATACGCAGTATTTT
few	TRBJ1-5	TRBD1	TRBV6-6	CASSYRRTGGSVYGNQPQHF	TGTGCCAGCAGTTACCGGCGGACAGGGGGATCGGTGTACGGCAATCAGCCCCAGCATTTT
few	TRBJ2-3	.	TRBV29-1	CSVGGVLNTDTQYF	TGCAGCGTTGGAGGGGTCCTCAACACAGATACGCAGTATTTT
.	TRBJ1-2	TRBD1	TRBV7-8	CASSLLGQGGDGYTF	TGTGCCAGCAGCCTACTCGGACAGGGGGGAGACGGCTACACCTTC
few	TRBJ1-5	.	TRBV6-5	CASSPGGRGDQPQHF	TGTGCCAGCAGTCCCGGCGGCAGGGGAGATCAGCCCCAGCATTTT